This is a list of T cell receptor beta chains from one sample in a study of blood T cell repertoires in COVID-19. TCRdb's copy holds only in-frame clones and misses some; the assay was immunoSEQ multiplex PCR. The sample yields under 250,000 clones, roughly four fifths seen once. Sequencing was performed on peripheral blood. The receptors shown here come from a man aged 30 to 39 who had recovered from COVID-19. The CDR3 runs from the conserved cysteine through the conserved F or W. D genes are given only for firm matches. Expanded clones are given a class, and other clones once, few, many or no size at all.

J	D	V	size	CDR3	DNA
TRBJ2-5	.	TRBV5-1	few	CASSRWEPSQETQYF	TGCGCCAGCAGCCGGTGGGAGCCTAGCCAGGAGACCCAGTACTTC
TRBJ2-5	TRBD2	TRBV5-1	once	CASSLVGGGPETQYF	TGCGCCAGCAGCTTGGTCGGGGGGGGCCCCGAGACCCAGTACTTC
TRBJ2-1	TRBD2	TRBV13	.	CASSPSGGSGDEQFF	TGTGCCAGCAGCCCTAGCGGGGGCTCCGGGGATGAGCAGTTCTTC
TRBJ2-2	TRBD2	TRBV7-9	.	CASTPVGGGAGGELFF	TGTGCCAGCACCCCGGTGGGCGGGGGGGCCGGCGGGGAGCTGTTTTTT
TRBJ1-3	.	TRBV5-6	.	CASSSLSELSGNTIYF	TGTGCCAGCAGCTCCTTAAGCGAGCTCTCTGGAAACACCATATATTTT
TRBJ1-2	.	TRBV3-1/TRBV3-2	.	CASSQEKLQVGGYTF	TGTGCCAGCAGCCAAGAAAAGCTCCAGGTTGGTGGCTACACCTTC
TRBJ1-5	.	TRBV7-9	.	CASSPGVGQPQHF	TGTGCCAGCAGCCCCGGGGTTGGACAGCCCCAGCATTTT
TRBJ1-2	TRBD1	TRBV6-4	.	CAGEKTGGDGYTF	TGTGCCGGGGAGAAGACAGGGGGCGACGGCTACACCTTC
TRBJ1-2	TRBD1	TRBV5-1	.	CASSLDRGRSGYTF	TGCGCCAGCAGCCTCGACAGGGGGAGGTCTGGCTACACCTTC
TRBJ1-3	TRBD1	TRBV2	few	CASSGQGAGNTIYF	TGTGCCAGCAGTGGCCAGGGGGCAGGAAACACCATATATTTT
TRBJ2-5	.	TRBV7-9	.	CASSLGLREETQYF	TGTGCCAGCAGCTTAGGGTTACGGGAAGAGACCCAGTACTTC
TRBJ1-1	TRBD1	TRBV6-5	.	CASSRQGATEAFF	TGTGCCAGCAGCAGACAGGGGGCCACTGAAGCTTTCTTT
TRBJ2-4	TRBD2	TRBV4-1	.	CASSQGLAGGPAKNIQYF	TGCGCCAGCAGCCAAGGACTAGCGGGGGGGCCAGCCAAAAACATTCAGTACTTC
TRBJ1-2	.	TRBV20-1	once	CSASFPEGTF	TGCAGTGCTAGTTTCCCTGAGGGCACCTTC